The 26 T cell receptor beta chains listed next were all sequenced from one sample in a study of graft-versus-host responses after intestinal transplantation. Their specific antigens are unknown. The assay was immunoSEQ multiplex PCR, and TCRdb's table has in-frame clones only and misses some. Of around 110,000 clones listed, 90% were seen once; the top ten hold around 0.2%. The sequencing here drew on unstimulated CD4+ T cells sorted from spleen or lymph node cells, taken before intestinal transplant. These receptors originate from a human donor who received an intestinal transplant.

This clone was seen only once. The chain is built from TRBV6-5 and TRBJ1-2, with 7 bases matching TRBD1. Looked up from germline, CDR1 is MNHEY and CDR2 is SVGAGI. V lost 4 bases to trimming and J lost 6 bases; unmatched junction nucleotides: 14. This CDR3 comprises 16 residues. CDR3 bases: TGTGCCAGCAGTTCTATAGTAGCCGGGACAGCGGATGGCTACACCTTC. Its translation: CASSSIVAGTADGYTF.

The V gene is TRBV9, the J gene TRBJ2-1; 10 bases line up with TRBD2. The CDR3 extends over 17 amino acids. CDR1 and CDR2 (germline): SGDLS, YYNGEE. The trim removed 3 bases at V and 0 bases at J, leaving 6 bases unmatched. The CDR3 sequence is CASSGTSGYSSYNEQFF. DNA of the CDR3: TGTGCCAGCAGCGGGACTAGCGGCTACAGCTCCTACAATGAGCAGTTCTTC.

This chain uses TRBV2 with TRBJ1-1; tentatively, D is TRBD1 (6 bases). With 9 bases removed from V and 0 bases from J, the gap between germline ends came to 17 bases. The CDR3 totals 15 residues. The germline V gene encodes CDR1 SNHLY and CDR2 FYNNEI. This chain's CDR3 is CASGGAGGMNTEAFF. CDR3 bases: TGTGCCAGTGGGGGGGCAGGAGGCATGAACACTGAAGCTTTCTTT.

This chain joins TRBV29-1 and TRBJ1-1; D call uncertain. Germline CDR1 and CDR2: SQVTM and ANQGSEA. The CDR3 sequence is 15 residues long. Trimming removed 5 bases at V and 10 bases at J, with 26 bases between. The CDR3: CSVQLDPGPENLAFF. The CDR3 nucleotides read TGCAGCGTTCAATTAGACCCGGGTCCCGAGAATTTAGCTTTCTTT. The full variable domain, its missing parts supplied by reference TRBV29-1 and TRBJ1-1, is SAVISQKPSRDICQRGTSLTIQCQVDSQVTMMFWYRQQPGQSLTLIATANQGSEATYESGFVIDKFPISRPNLTFSTLTVSNMSPEDSSIYLCSVQLDPGPENLAFFGQGTRLTVV.

V and J are TRBV9 and TRBJ2-2; D perhaps matches TRBD1 (6 bases). This CDR3 has 14 residues. Germline V lookup: CDR1 SGDLS, CDR2 YYNGEE. V was pared by 1 base and J by 11 bases, with 15 bases between. This chain's CDR3 is CASSVLGRGQELFF. CDR3 bases: TGTGCCAGCAGCGTACTCGGAAGGGGACAAGAGCTGTTTTTT.

The gene calls are TRBV7-9 and TRBJ2-3, with D possibly matching TRBD2 (5 bases). CDR3 length: 17 amino acids. Germline CDR1 is SEHNR and CDR2 is FQNEAQ (reference sequence). Trimming took off 5 bases at V and 1 base at J, with 19 bases between the two ends. In DNA, the CDR3 is TGTGCCAGCAGCCGTCGAAGCCCGGGATTCGGCACAGATACGCAGTATTTT. This sequence encodes CASSRRSPGFGTDTQYF.

This chain connects TRBV6-1 to TRBJ2-3; D is possibly TRBD1 (6 bases). Looked up from germline, CDR1 is MNHNS and CDR2 is SASEGT. The CDR3 sequence is 16 residues long. Deletions cut 2 bases from V and 3 bases from J, with 15 bases between. The CDR3 coding sequence is TGTGCCAGCAGTGAAAATTTACAGGGTTTGACAGATACGCAGTATTTT. Residues: CASSENLQGLTDTQYF.

The chain recombines TRBV6-1 with TRBJ2-3, with a weak D call TRBD2 (6 bases). The CDR3 runs 15 residues. Germline loops: CDR1 MNHNS, CDR2 SASEGT. Trimming cost V 5 bases and J 3 bases, with 15 bases left between them. The CDR3 is CASSQTRAKTDTQYF. In nucleotides, the CDR3 is TGTGCCAGCAGTCAGACTAGGGCAAAAACAGATACGCAGTATTTT.

The V call is TRBV28, the J call TRBJ2-3; possible D gene TRBD2, 6 bases. Germline V gene lookup returns CDR1 MDHEN and CDR2 SYDVKM. The length of the CDR3 is 15 residues. V was cut by 0 bases and J by 3 bases, with 10 bases left in between. The CDR3 DNA is TGTGCCAGCAGTTTATGGGGTAGCGGTACAGATACGCAGTATTTT. Amino acids: CASSLWGSGTDTQYF.

This chain joins TRBV19 and TRBJ1-2; a possible D gene is TRBD1 (6 bases). The CDR3 is 12 amino acids. The germline V and J ends were trimmed by 10 bases and 2 bases, with 11 bases remaining between them. Germline V gene sequence: CDR1 LNHDA, CDR2 SQIVND (reference sequence). The CDR3 region has the DNA TGTGCCACCCATGGGGGCAACTATGGCTACACCTTC. Amino acid sequence: CATHGGNYGYTF.

This chain links TRBV9 with TRBJ1-5; TRBD1 is a possible D gene (6 bases). The CDR3 totals 14 residues. Germline V gene data show CDR1 as SGDLS and CDR2 as YYNGEE. Trimming stripped 0 bases from V and 2 bases from J, with 6 bases between. CDR3 protein: CASSVGQGNQPQHF. The CDR3 DNA reads as TGTGCCAGCAGCGTAGGACAGGGCAATCAGCCCCAGCATTTT.

The chain is built from TRBV6-1 and TRBJ2-2; 8 bases line up with TRBD2. This CDR3 is 16 amino acids long. The germline CDR1 and CDR2 sequences are MNHNS and SASEGT. The J segment lost 0 bases and the V segment lost 0 bases, leaving 0 bases of the junction unmatched. CDR3 coding DNA: TGTGCCAGCAGTGAAGCACTAGCGGCGAACACCGGGGAGCTGTTTTTT. Its translation: CASSEALAANTGELFF.

In this sample, this clone turned up once. The chain combines TRBV5-1 with TRBJ2-2, with 8 bases aligning to TRBD1. Germline values: CDR1 SGHRS, CDR2 YFSETQ. CDR3 length equals 15 residues. The V segment lost 2 bases and the J segment 5 bases; nucleotides outside the gene matches: 5. The CDR3, as DNA: TGCGCCAGCAGCTTATTGACAGGGGATACCGGGGAGCTGTTTTTT. Amino acid sequence: CASSLLTGDTGELFF.

In its sample, this clone was seen once. V is TRBV10-2 and J is TRBJ1-1; 10 bases align to TRBD1. The CDR3 covers 16 residues. CDR1 and CDR2 from the germline V gene are WSHSY and SAAADI. J was trimmed by 3 bases and V by 2 bases; bases with no gene match: 6. CDR3 protein: CASSEIGTGADTEAFF. Written as DNA, the CDR3 is TGCGCCAGCAGTGAGATTGGGACAGGGGCGGACACTGAAGCTTTCTTT.

This clone was picked up a small number of times. This chain uses TRBV29-1 with TRBJ1-1, with a possible D match to TRBD1 (5 bases). From germline, CDR1 is SQVTM and CDR2 ANQGSEA. CDR3 length: 13 residues. Trimming shortened V by 4 bases and J by 3 bases, and 12 bases separated the two germline ends. The CDR3 reads CSVGEGPDTEAFF. The CDR3 DNA is TGCAGCGTTGGGGAGGGGCCGGACACTGAAGCTTTCTTT.

V is TRBV29-1 and J is TRBJ1-2; perhaps TRBD1 as D (5 bases). V was pared by 4 bases and J by 5 bases, with 11 bases between. Germline assignment: CDR1 SQVTM and CDR2 ANQGSEA. CDR3 length: 12 amino acids. In nucleotides, the CDR3 is TGCAGCGTTGGGCAGACAGTGTATGGCTACACCTTC. As protein: CSVGQTVYGYTF.

This clone has just one count. The chain links TRBV7-9 to TRBJ2-7; D is perhaps TRBD1 (6 bases). V lost 8 bases and J 0 bases, leaving 14 bases between the germline ends. The CDR3 runs 14 residues. The germline CDR1 and CDR2 sequences are SEHNR and FQNEAQ (reference sequence). The CDR3 region is CASGRGPSSYEQYF. CDR3 sequence (DNA): TGTGCCAGCGGCAGGGGACCTTCCTCCTACGAGCAGTACTTC.

J is TRBJ2-7 and V is TRBV30; D is unresolved. Trimming left V 4 bases short and J 2 bases short, with 9 bases between. The CDR3 length is 12 residues. Germline CDR1 is GTSNPN and CDR2 is SVGIG (reference sequence). CDR3 DNA sequence: TGTGCCTGGATAATCTCTGCCTACGAGCAGTACTTC. It is translated as CAWIISAYEQYF.

On this clone itself: Other DNA sequences within the sample encode an identical CDR3. The chain carries TRBV5-4 and TRBJ1-1, with 7 bases lining up with TRBD1. The J segment lost 5 bases and the V segment lost 2 bases, leaving 6 bases of the junction unmatched. The CDR3 is 14 amino acids. Per germline, CDR1 SGHNT and CDR2 YYREEE (reference sequence). The CDR3 bases are TGTGCCAGCAGCTTTGACAGGGTATGGACTGAAGCTTTCTTT. Translating gives CASSFDRVWTEAFF.

The chain carries TRBV6-5 and TRBJ1-2; 8 bases are shared with TRBD1. The CDR3 sequence is 15 residues long. In germline, CDR1 is MNHEY, CDR2 SVGAGI. The V gene end was trimmed by 5 bases and the J gene end by 4 bases; junction bases not matched to a gene: 9. The CDR3 spells CASSGTGGGGYGYTF. CDR3 nucleotide sequence: TGTGCCAGCAGTGGAACAGGGGGAGGCGGCTATGGCTACACCTTC.

V and J are TRBV5-8 and TRBJ1-1; no clear D. V gave up 0 bases and J gave up 2 bases, with 11 bases separating them. The CDR3 covers 15 residues. Germline CDR1 is SGHTS and CDR2 is YDEGEE. For the CDR3, the DNA is TGTGCCAGCAGCTTGGTTTTAAGCGGTAACACTGAAGCTTTCTTT. It is translated as CASSLVLSGNTEAFF.

The rearrangement uses TRBV25-1 and TRBJ2-7; 8 bases agree with TRBD2. Per germline, CDR1 MGHDK and CDR2 SYGVNS. V was pared by 6 bases and J by 6 bases, with 10 bases of the junction left unmatched. The CDR3 is 14 residues long. CDR3 DNA sequence: TGTGCCAGCAGAAGTCGGGGGGGGGCTCTCGAGCAGTACTTC. Translation: CASRSRGGALEQYF.

The chain uses TRBV29-1 and TRBJ2-7; 7 bases align to TRBD1. The CDR3 loop spans 14 amino acids. V shed 6 bases, J shed 7 bases, and the junction held 15 bases outside the gene matches. Germline assignment: CDR1 SQVTM and CDR2 ANQGSEA. The chain's CDR3 is CSVTNDLTGQEQYF. In DNA form, the CDR3 reads TGCAGCGTAACTAATGACTTGACAGGGCAGGAGCAGTACTTC.

The chain combines TRBV28 with TRBJ1-2; tentatively, D is TRBD1 (5 bases). Trimming took off 6 bases at V and 3 bases at J, with 23 bases between the two ends. This CDR3 is built from 17 residues. Germline V gene lookup returns CDR1 MDHEN and CDR2 SYDVKM. CDR3 DNA: TGTGCCAGCAGGCGAGATATTAAAACAGGAGAATACTATGGCTACACCTTC. This gives the protein CASRRDIKTGEYYGYTF.

The count of this clone is one. This chain uses TRBV6-5 with TRBJ2-6; maybe TRBD2 (6 bases). The germline V gene encodes CDR1 MNHEY and CDR2 SVGAGI. V lost 8 bases and J 2 bases, leaving 10 bases between the germline ends. The CDR3 sequence is 14 residues long. CDR3 amino acids: CASRGNAGANVLTF. In nucleotides, the CDR3 is TGTGCCAGCCGGGGGAATGCTGGGGCCAACGTCCTGACTTTC.

This clone was seen once. The rearrangement links TRBV4-2 to TRBJ2-3, with 10 bases lining up with TRBD2. Unmatched junction bases numbered 2, after V lost 1 base and J lost 1 base. This CDR3 spans 16 amino acids. Germline loops: CDR1 LGHNA, CDR2 YNFKEQ. The CDR3 here is CASSQVTSGRTDTQYF. CDR3 DNA: TGTGCCAGCAGCCAAGTGACTAGCGGGCGCACAGATACGCAGTATTTT.